This is a list of T cell receptor beta chains from one sample in a study of T cells after yellow fever vaccination. A single record per CDR3 protein comes from TCRdb applying MiXCR to the 5' RACE reads. The sample records hundreds of thousands of distinct CDR3 sequences, 20% to 25% being singletons. The sequencing here drew on PBMCs, taken roughly 20 days after the first yellow fever vaccination. Every receptor here comes from a man aged 18 to 30 who received the YFV17D yellow fever vaccine. Both conserved end residues are part of each CDR3. The D gene is left open where the match is weak. Size is omitted from some rows. Given values are once, few, many or a class for expanded clones.

NA | TRBJ1-6 | few | TRBV6-5 | CASSYSSYNSPLHF | TGTGCCAGCAGTTACAGCTCCTATAATTCACCCCTCCACTTT
NA | TRBJ1-6 | NA | TRBV6-2/TRBV6-3 | CASSYGSRNSPLHF | TGTGCCAGCAGTTACGGGTCTCGCAATTCACCCCTCCACTTT
NA | TRBJ2-7 | NA | TRBV7-9 | CASSFLNTGYEQYF | TGTGCCAGCAGCTTCCTGAATACAGGGTACGAGCAGTACTTC
NA | TRBJ1-5 | few | TRBV19 | CASSGGSLQQPQHF | TGTGCCAGTTCTGGGGGATCGCTGCAACAGCCCCAGCATTTT
NA | TRBJ2-3 | NA | TRBV6-5 | CASSSPQYTDTQYF | TGTGCCAGCAGTTCGCCGCAGTACACAGATACGCAGTATTTT
TRBD1 | TRBJ2-5 | NA | TRBV5-1 | CASSLPRTGGARETQYF | TGCGCCAGCAGCTTGCCCAGGACAGGGGGCGCGAGGGAGACCCAGTACTTC
NA | TRBJ1-2 | NA | TRBV4-2 | CASTPEVDRTIRSYTF | TGTGCCAGCACCCCCGAGGTAGACAGAACGATTCGGAGCTACACCTTC
NA | TRBJ2-4 | NA | TRBV12-3/TRBV12-4 | CASRPNMVEGENIQYF | TGTGCCAGCAGACCAAACATGGTGGAAGGGGAAAACATTCAGTACTTC
NA | TRBJ2-1 | once | TRBV7-2 | CASSLERSNEQFF | TGTGCCAGCAGCTTAGAAAGGTCCAATGAGCAGTTCTTC
NA | TRBJ2-7 | NA | TRBV6-2/TRBV6-3 | CASSDRIPYEQYF | TGTGCCAGCAGCGACAGGATTCCCTACGAGCAGTACTTC
NA | TRBJ2-3 | NA | TRBV5-4 | CASNAGRRGGPTDTQYF | TGTGCCAGCAACGCCGGAAGGAGGGGGGGGCCCACAGATACGCAGTATTTT
NA | TRBJ1-2 | NA | TRBV25-1 | CASSESGSGRYTF | TGTGCCAGCAGTGAATCGGGGTCCGGGCGCTACACCTTC
NA | TRBJ2-3 | few | TRBV5-1 | CASSAGLSTDTQYF | TGCGCCAGCAGCGCCGGACTGAGCACAGATACGCAGTATTTT
NA | TRBJ2-4 | few | TRBV5-1 | CASSYGLNEDIQYF | TGCGCCAGCAGCTATGGACTAAACGAGGACATTCAGTACTTC
NA | TRBJ2-5 | NA | TRBV9 | CASSMGAGKETQYF | TGTGCCAGCAGCATGGGGGCGGGGAAAGAGACCCAGTACTTC
TRBD2 | TRBJ2-3 | NA | TRBV10-3 | CAISGAGLAGAEGTDTQYF | TGTGCCATCAGTGGCGCGGGACTAGCGGGAGCCGAGGGCACAGATACGCAGTATTTT
NA | TRBJ2-2 | few | TRBV5-1 | CASSFSLVQAGELFF | TGCGCCAGCAGCTTCTCTTTGGTACAGGCCGGGGAGCTGTTTTTT
NA | TRBJ2-3 | NA | TRBV20-1 | CSPGLTSTDTQYF | TGCAGCCCAGGATTGACTAGCACAGATACGCAGTATTTT
NA | TRBJ1-1 | few | TRBV29-1 | CSVDSSGVVEAFF | TGCAGCGTTGATTCGAGCGGGGTGGTTGAAGCTTTCTTT
TRBD2 | TRBJ2-5 | NA | TRBV29-1 | CSVVIWLAGGREIETQYF | TGCAGCGTTGTAATTTGGCTAGCGGGGGGGCGTGAGATAGAGACCCAGTACTTC
NA | TRBJ2-5 | few | TRBV6-5 | CASSYLGGQGVETQYF | TGTGCCAGCAGTTACTTAGGGGGACAAGGGGTAGAGACCCAGTACTTC
NA | TRBJ1-2 | few | TRBV27 | CASSLSYPASYGYTF | TGTGCCAGCAGTTTATCTTACCCGGCTTCCTATGGCTACACCTTC
NA | TRBJ2-3 | few | TRBV5-1 | CASSLAYGRFSTDTQYF | TGCGCCAGCAGCTTGGCTTACGGACGGTTTAGCACAGATACGCAGTATTTT
NA | TRBJ2-1 | NA | TRBV2 | CASSSTARVNEQFF | TGTGCCAGCAGTTCTACAGCTAGGGTGAATGAGCAGTTCTTC
TRBD1 | TRBJ1-2 | NA | TRBV5-1 | CASSPDRGEGGYTF | TGCGCCAGCAGCCCCGACAGGGGCGAGGGTGGCTACACCTTC
NA | TRBJ1-1 | few | TRBV7-9 | CASSYREAGAFF | TGTGCCAGCAGCTACAGGGAGGCGGGAGCTTTCTTT
NA | TRBJ2-3 | many | TRBV29-1 | CSVVRRGTDTQYF | TGCAGCGTTGTCCGGCGGGGCACAGATACGCAGTATTTT
NA | TRBJ2-6 | few | TRBV5-1 | CASSLESSGANVLTF | TGCGCCAGCAGCTTGGAATCCTCTGGGGCCAACGTCCTGACTTTC
NA | TRBJ2-3 | NA | TRBV6-1 | CAIRGGLSTDTQYF | TGTGCCATAAGGGGGGGATTGAGCACAGATACGCAGTATTTT
NA | TRBJ2-5 | NA | TRBV7-9 | CASSLSGRQQETQYF | TGTGCCAGCAGCTTATCCGGACGCCAACAAGAGACCCAGTACTTC
TRBD2 | TRBJ2-7 | NA | TRBV5-1 | CASSFSSGGPYEQYF | TGCGCCAGCAGCTTTAGCAGCGGGGGGCCTTACGAGCAGTACTTC
NA | TRBJ1-2 | few | TRBV20-1 | CSARTPRRGYTF | TGCAGTGCTCGGACCCCGAGGCGAGGCTACACCTTC
TRBD1 | TRBJ2-7 | NA | TRBV12-3/TRBV12-4 | CASSLGQVAYEQYF | TGTGCCAGCAGTTTGGGACAGGTAGCCTACGAGCAGTACTTC
NA | TRBJ2-1 | few | TRBV21-1 | CATPKKGTGELGEQFF | TGTGCCACCCCCAAAAAGGGGACAGGGGAGTTAGGTGAGCAGTTCTTC
NA | TRBJ1-1 | NA | TRBV4-1 | CASSQAEANTEAFF | TGCGCCAGCAGCCAAGCAGAGGCGAACACTGAAGCTTTCTTT
NA | TRBJ1-2 | NA | TRBV29-1 | CSVETEANYGYTF | TGCAGCGTGGAGACGGAAGCTAACTATGGCTACACCTTC
NA | TRBJ1-6 | NA | TRBV20-1 | CSAGGDNSPLHF | TGCAGTGCAGGGGGGGATAATTCACCCCTCCACTTT
NA | TRBJ1-2 | few | TRBV4-2 | CASRKMGEGNYGYTF | TGTGCCAGCAGAAAGATGGGGGAAGGAAACTATGGCTACACCTTC
NA | TRBJ2-3 | few | TRBV28 | CASSLHRVPSTDTQYF | TGTGCCAGCAGTTTACATAGGGTACCTAGCACAGATACGCAGTATTTT
TRBD2 | TRBJ2-3 | NA | TRBV20-1 | CSADPRGRGGTDTQYF | TGCAGTGCTGACCCCCGGGGGCGGGGGGGTACAGATACGCAGTATTTT
NA | TRBJ2-1 | NA | TRBV5-1 | CASSFTLTTGDGEQFF | TGCGCCAGCAGCTTCACTCTAACAACGGGGGATGGTGAGCAGTTCTTC
TRBD2 | TRBJ2-7 | NA | TRBV20-1 | CSAPTHAGGREQYF | TGCAGTGCTCCAACCCATGCGGGGGGGCGCGAGCAGTACTTC